This T cell receptor (beta chain) was identified in a study of response to subunit inactivated influenza vaccine. Study-level results: New T cells are recruited in small numbers by each seasonal influenza vaccination, according to the authors' suggestion.

TCRdb used MiXCR to reprocess the RT-PCR reads, holding one entry per CDR3 protein. The sample lists under 750,000 distinct CDR3 sequences, about 10% occurring once. This CDR3 region has 13 residues. Germline values: CDR1 MNHEY, CDR2 SVGEGT. Trimming shortened V by 0 bases and J by 8 bases, and 10 bases separated the two germline ends. The table lists this clonotype with many counts. The antigen remains unidentified. The origin of this receptor is a man in his forties or fifties who received an inactivated influenza vaccine. The sample here was PBMCs from blood, taken on the day of vaccination. The V and J genes are TRBV6-2 or TRBV6-3 and TRBJ1-1; tentatively, D is TRBD1 (5 bases). CDR3 DNA sequence: TGTGCCAGCAGTTACTCAGAACAGGCGGAAGCTTTCTTT. Encoded protein: CASSYSEQAEAFF.